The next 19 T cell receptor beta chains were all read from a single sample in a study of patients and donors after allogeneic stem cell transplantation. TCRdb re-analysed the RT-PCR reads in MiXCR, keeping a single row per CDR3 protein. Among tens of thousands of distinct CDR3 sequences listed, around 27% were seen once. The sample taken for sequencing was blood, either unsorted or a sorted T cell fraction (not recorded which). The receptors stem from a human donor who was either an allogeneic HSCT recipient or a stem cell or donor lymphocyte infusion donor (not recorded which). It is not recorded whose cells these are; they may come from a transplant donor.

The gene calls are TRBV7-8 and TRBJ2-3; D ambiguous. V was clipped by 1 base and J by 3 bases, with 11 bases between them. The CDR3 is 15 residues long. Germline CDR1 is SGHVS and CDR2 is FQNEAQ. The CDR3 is CASSLVLVRTDTQYF. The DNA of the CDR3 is TGTGCCAGCAGCTTAGTGCTAGTACGGACAGATACGCAGTATTTT.

The CDR3, as DNA: TGCAGTGCTACCGGGACAGGGCGCTATGGCTACACCTTC. Residues: CSATGTGRYGYTF. The chain uses TRBV20-1 and TRBJ1-2; 9 nucleotides line up with TRBD1. V lost 4 bases and J lost 4; bases outside the gene matches: 4. Germline lookup yields CDR1 DFQATT and CDR2 SNEGSKA (reference sequence). The CDR3 has 13 residues.

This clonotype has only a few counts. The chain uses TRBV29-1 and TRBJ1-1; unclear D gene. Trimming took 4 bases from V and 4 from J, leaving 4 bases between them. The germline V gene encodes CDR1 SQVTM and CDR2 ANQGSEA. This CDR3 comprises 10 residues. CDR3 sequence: CSVAGTEAFF. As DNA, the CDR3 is TGCAGCGTTGCTGGCACTGAAGCTTTCTTT.

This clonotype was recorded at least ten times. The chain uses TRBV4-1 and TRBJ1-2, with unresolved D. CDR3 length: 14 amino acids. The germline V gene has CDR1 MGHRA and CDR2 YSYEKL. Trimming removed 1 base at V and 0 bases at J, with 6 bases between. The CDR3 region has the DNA TGCGCCAGCAGCCAAGTCCAGTCTAACTATGGCTACACCTTC. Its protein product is CASSQVQSNYGYTF.

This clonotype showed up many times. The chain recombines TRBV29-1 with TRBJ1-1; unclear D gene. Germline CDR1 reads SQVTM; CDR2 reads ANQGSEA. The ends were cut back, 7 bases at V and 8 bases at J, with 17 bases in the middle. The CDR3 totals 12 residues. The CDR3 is CSAAKDTAEAFF. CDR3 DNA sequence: TGCAGCGCCGCAAAGGATACAGCGGAAGCTTTCTTT.

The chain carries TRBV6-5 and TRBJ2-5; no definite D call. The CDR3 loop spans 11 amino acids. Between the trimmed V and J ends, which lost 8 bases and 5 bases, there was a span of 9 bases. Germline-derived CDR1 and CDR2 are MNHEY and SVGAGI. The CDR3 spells CASRLYETQYF. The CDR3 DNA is TGTGCCAGCCGACTTTACGAGACCCAGTACTTC.

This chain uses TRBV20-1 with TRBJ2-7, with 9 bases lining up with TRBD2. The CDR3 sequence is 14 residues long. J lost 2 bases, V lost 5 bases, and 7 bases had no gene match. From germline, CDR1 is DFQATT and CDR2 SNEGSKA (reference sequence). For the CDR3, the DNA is TGCAGTGCTGGAAGGACTAGCGAAGCCTACGAGCAGTACTTC. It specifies CSAGRTSEAYEQYF.

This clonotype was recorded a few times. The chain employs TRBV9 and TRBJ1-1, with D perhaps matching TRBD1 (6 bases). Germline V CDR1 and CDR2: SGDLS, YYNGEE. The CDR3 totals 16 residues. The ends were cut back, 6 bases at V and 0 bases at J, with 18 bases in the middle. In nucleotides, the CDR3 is TGTGCCAGCACTAGGGACACATCGATTCTGAACACTGAAGCTTTCTTT. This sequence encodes CASTRDTSILNTEAFF.

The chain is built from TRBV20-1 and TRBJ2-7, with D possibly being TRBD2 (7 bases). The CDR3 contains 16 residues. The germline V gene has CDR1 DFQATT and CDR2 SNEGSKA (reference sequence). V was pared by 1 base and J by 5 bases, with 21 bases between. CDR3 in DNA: TGCAGTGCTAGAGTGAAGGGGGGGCTTAAGTTCCACGAGCAGTACTTC. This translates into CSARVKGGLKFHEQYF.

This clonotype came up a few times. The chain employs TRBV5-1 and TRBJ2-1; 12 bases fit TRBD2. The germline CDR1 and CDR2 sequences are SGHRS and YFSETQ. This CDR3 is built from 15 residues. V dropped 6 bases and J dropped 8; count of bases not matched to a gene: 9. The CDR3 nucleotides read TGCGCCAGCAATCCTACTAGCGGGAGGCTTGATGAGCAGTTCTTC. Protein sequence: CASNPTSGRLDEQFF. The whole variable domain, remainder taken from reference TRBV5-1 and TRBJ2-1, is KAGVTQTPRYLIKTRGQQVTLSCSPISGHRSVSWYQQTPGQGLQFLFEYFSETQRNKGNFPGRFSGRQFSNSRSEMNVSTLELGDSALYLCASNPTSGRLDEQFFGPGTRLTVL.

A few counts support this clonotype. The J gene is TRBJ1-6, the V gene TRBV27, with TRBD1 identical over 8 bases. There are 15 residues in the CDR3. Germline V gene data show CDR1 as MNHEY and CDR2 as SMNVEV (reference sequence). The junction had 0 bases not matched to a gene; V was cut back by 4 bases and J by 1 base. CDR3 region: CASSWDRSYNSPLHF. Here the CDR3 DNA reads TGTGCCAGCAGTTGGGACAGGTCCTATAATTCACCCCTCCACTTT.

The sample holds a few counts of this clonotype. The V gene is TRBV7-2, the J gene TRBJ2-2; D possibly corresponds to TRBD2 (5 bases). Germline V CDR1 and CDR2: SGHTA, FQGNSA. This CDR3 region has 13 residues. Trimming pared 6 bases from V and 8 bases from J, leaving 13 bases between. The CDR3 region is CASSLNTRGELFF. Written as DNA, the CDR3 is TGTGCCAGCAGTCTAAACACTAGGGGGGAGCTGTTTTTT.

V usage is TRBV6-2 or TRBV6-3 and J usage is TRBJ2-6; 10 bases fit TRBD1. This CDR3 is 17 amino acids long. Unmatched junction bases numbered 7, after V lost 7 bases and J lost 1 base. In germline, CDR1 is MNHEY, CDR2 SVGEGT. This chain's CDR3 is CASTRTGGISGANVLTF. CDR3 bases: TGTGCCAGCACCCGGACAGGGGGAATTTCTGGGGCCAACGTCCTGACTTTC.

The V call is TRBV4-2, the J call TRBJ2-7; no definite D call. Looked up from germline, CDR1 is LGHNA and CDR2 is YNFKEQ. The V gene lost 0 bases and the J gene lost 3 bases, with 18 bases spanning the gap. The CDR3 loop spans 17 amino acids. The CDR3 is CASSQDFKWLINYEQYF. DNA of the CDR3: TGTGCCAGCAGCCAAGATTTTAAATGGCTAATCAACTACGAGCAGTACTTC.

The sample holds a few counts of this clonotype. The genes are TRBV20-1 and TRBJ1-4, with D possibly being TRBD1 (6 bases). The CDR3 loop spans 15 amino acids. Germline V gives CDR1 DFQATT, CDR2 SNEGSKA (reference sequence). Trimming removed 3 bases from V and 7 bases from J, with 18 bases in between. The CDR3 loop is CSARRGAGNFEKLFF. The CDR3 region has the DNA TGCAGTGCTAGGAGGGGGGCAGGGAACTTTGAAAAACTGTTTTTT.

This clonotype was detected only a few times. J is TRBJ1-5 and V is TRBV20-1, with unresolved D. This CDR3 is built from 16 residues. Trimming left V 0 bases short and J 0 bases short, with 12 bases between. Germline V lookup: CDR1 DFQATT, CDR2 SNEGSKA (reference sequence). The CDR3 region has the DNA TGCAGTGCTAGAGATAGGGCAGTTTATAGCAATCAGCCCCAGCATTTT. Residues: CSARDRAVYSNQPQHF.

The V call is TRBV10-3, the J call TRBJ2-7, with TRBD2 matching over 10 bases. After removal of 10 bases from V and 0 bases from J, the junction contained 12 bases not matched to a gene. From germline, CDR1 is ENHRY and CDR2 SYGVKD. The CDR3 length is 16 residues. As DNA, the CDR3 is TGTGCCACCAAGCGGGGGGGCCGAACGAGCTCCTACGAGCAGTACTTC. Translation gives CATKRGGRTSSYEQYF.

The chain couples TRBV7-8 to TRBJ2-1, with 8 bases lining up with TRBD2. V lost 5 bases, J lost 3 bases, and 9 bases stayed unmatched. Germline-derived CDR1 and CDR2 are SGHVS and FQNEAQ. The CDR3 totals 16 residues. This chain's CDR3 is CASSPPRGRYYNEQFF. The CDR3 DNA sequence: TGTGCCAGCAGCCCCCCTCGCGGGAGGTACTACAATGAGCAGTTCTTC.

The CDR3 loop reads CASTRGISQGTATRNTEAFF. CDR3 bases: TGTGCCAGCACTCGAGGGATTTCACAGGGTACGGCGACGCGGAACACTGAAGCTTTCTTT. V is TRBV12-3 or TRBV12-4 and J is TRBJ1-1, with D perhaps matching TRBD1 (6 bases). The length of the CDR3 is 20 residues. Trimming pared 7 bases from V and 1 base from J, leaving 31 bases between.